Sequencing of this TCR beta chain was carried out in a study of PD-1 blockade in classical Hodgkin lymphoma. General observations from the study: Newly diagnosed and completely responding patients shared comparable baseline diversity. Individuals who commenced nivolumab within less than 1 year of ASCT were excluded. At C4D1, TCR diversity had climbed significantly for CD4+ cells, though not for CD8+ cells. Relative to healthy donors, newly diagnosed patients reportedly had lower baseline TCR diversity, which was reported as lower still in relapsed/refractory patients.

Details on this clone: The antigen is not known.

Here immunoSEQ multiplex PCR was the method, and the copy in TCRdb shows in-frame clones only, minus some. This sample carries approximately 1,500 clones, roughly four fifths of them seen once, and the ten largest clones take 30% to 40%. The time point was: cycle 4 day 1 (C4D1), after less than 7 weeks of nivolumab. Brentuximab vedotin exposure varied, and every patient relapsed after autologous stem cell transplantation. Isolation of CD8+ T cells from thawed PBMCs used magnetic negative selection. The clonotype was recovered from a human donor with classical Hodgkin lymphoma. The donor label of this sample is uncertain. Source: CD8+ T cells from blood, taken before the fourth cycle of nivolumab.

The CDR3 loop reads CASSPPKGTVNTGELFF. The CDR3 DNA reads TGCGCCAGCAGCCCCCCTAAGGGCACGGTGAACACCGGGGAGCTGTTTTTT. The V call is TRBV4-1, the J call TRBJ2-2; D is unclear. The CDR3 runs to 17 residues. Germline assignment: CDR1 MGHRA and CDR2 YSYEKL. V was pared by 4 bases and J by 1 base, with 16 bases between.